One sample yielded the 4 T cell receptor beta chains listed below, sequenced in a study of blood T cell repertoires in COVID-19. Data came from immunoSEQ multiplex PCR; TCRdb stores just in-frame clones and leaves some out. Of 130,000 to 150,000 clones listed, more than 75% are singletons. The specimen was PBMCs or T cells enriched from blood (not recorded which). The receptors shown here come from a man aged 55 to 70 who had recovered from COVID-19.

This chain uses TRBV29-1 with TRBJ1-2; D is uncertain. CDR3 length: 11 amino acids. Between the trimmed V and J ends, which lost 4 bases and 8 bases, there was a span of 11 bases. Germline CDR1 is SQVTM and CDR2 is ANQGSEA. The CDR3 loop is CSVVGGKGYTF. The CDR3 DNA sequence: TGCAGCGTTGTCGGAGGGAAAGGCTACACCTTC.

V gene TRBV6-5 combines with J gene TRBJ1-1; the match to TRBD1 covers 7 bases. Germline trimming cut 3 bases from V and 7 bases from J; bases unmatched to any gene: 5. CDR1 MNHEY and CDR2 SVGAGI come from the germline V gene. This CDR3 spans 13 amino acids. As DNA, the CDR3 is TGTGCCAGCAGTTATGACAGGGAGAGTGAAGCTTTCTTT. It yields the protein CASSYDRESEAFF.

This chain uses TRBV3-1 (or the pseudogene TRBV3-2) with TRBJ2-7; TRBD2 matches at 7 bases. After removal of 4 bases from V and 4 bases from J, the junction contained 16 bases not matched to a gene. This CDR3 spans 17 amino acids. Germline V gene lookup returns CDR1 LGHDT and CDR2 YNNKEL (reference sequence). In DNA, the CDR3 is TGTGCCAGCAGCCCGCTGGGATTGCGGGAGAATAAATACGAGCAGTACTTC. Protein sequence: CASSPLGLRENKYEQYF.

The V gene is TRBV7-8, the J gene TRBJ2-7; D unclear. Trimming removed 1 base from V and 3 bases from J, with 7 bases in between. CDR3 size: 13 residues. Germline CDR1 and CDR2: SGHVS and FQNEAQ. The CDR3 reads CASSLGLRYEQYF. The CDR3 DNA is TGTGCCAGCAGCTTAGGGCTCCGCTACGAGCAGTACTTC.